These 8 T cell receptor beta chains share one sample of origin, sequenced in a study of memory B cells and T cells in multiple sclerosis. Stimulus-free culture yielded autoproliferating CFSE-dim and non-proliferating CFSE-high T cells, each sequenced separately. Approximately 5x10^7 CFSE-labeled PBMCs were cultured about seven days unstimulated, then replicate wells were pooled. This table comes from immunoSEQ multiplex PCR, and its TCRdb copy is limited to in-frame clones, with some not included. Here the sample spans over 35,000 clones, more than 65% being singletons. The antigens these receptors bind are not known. The source material was PBMCs from blood kept in culture. The receptors here all came from a human donor with multiple sclerosis.

This clone was picked up one time. This chain uses TRBV5-8 with TRBJ1-1, with D unclear. V lost 5 bases, J lost 5 bases, and 13 bases lay in between. The CDR3 spans 13 residues. The germline V gene encodes CDR1 SGHTS and CDR2 YDEGEE. The CDR3 region is CASRYTIGTEAFF. The CDR3, as DNA: TGTGCCAGCAGATATACCATCGGTACTGAAGCTTTCTTT.

This clone has just a few counts. This chain uses TRBV5-1 with TRBJ1-2, with D possibly TRBD1 on 5 matching bases. V was trimmed by 0 bases and J by 7 bases, leaving 16 bases between them. The CDR3 has 15 amino acids. The germline CDR1 and CDR2 sequences are SGHRS and YFSETQ. CDR3 sequence (DNA): TGCGCCAGCAGCTTGGCCCGGGTGGGGGAAACTGGCTACACCTTC. As protein: CASSLARVGETGYTF.

This chain connects TRBV13 to TRBJ2-3, with D perhaps matching TRBD2 (6 bases). The CDR3 sequence is 16 residues long. CDR1 and CDR2 (germline): PRHDT, FYEKMQ (reference sequence). V lost 3 bases and J 2 bases, leaving 15 bases between the germline ends. The CDR3 loop reads CASSFWRGGLTDTQYF. The CDR3 nucleotides are TGTGCCAGCAGCTTTTGGAGGGGAGGCCTCACAGATACGCAGTATTTT.

This chain joins TRBV7-2 and TRBJ2-7, with 8 bases identical to TRBD2. The CDR3 sequence is 16 residues long. The germline CDR1 and CDR2 sequences are SGHTA and FQGNSA. The trim removed 1 base at V and 5 bases at J, leaving 10 bases unmatched. Here the CDR3 reads CASSLVRRGGPHEQYF. The CDR3 coding sequence is TGTGCCAGCAGCTTAGTTCGACGGGGGGGCCCCCACGAGCAGTACTTC. The whole variable domain, filled in from reference TRBV7-2 and TRBJ2-7, reads GAGVSQSPSNKVTEKGKDVELRCDPISGHTALYWYRQSLGQGLEFLIYFQGNSAPDKSGLPSDRFSAERTGGSVSTLTIQRTQQEDSAVYLCASSLVRRGGPHEQYFGPGTRLTVT.

This clone was detected only once. The V and J genes are TRBV7-8 and TRBJ1-1; 11 positions agree with TRBD1. The length of the CDR3 is 15 residues. Trimming cost V 6 bases and J 1 base; bases outside gene matches: 4. The V gene's germline CDR1 is SGHVS and CDR2 FQNEAQ. This chain's CDR3 is CASRRTGGRNTEAFF. In DNA, the CDR3 is TGTGCCAGCAGAAGGACAGGGGGCCGGAACACTGAAGCTTTCTTT.

This clone has a single count. This chain joins TRBV6-5 and TRBJ1-1, with D uncertain. The length of the CDR3 is 16 residues. Per the germline V gene, CDR1 is MNHEY and CDR2 is SVGAGI. The ends were cut back, 1 base at V and 5 bases at J, with 17 bases in the middle. CDR3 in amino acids: CASSYLQPEVYTEAFF. CDR3 coding DNA: TGTGCCAGCAGTTACTTACAGCCGGAGGTATATACTGAAGCTTTCTTT.

The chain has TRBV5-1 and TRBJ2-3, with 7 bases aligning to TRBD1. From germline, CDR1 is SGHRS and CDR2 YFSETQ. The CDR3 is 14 residues long. V dropped 5 bases and J dropped 6; count of bases not matched to a gene: 9. CDR3: CASSFTQGGDTQYF. The CDR3 DNA sequence: TGCGCCAGCAGTTTTACCCAAGGGGGCGATACGCAGTATTTT.

The chain's CDR3 is CASSQNPRGSEQYF. CDR3 nucleotide sequence: TGCGCCAGCAGCCAGAACCCTCGGGGGAGCGAGCAGTACTTC. The chain links TRBV4-1 to TRBJ2-7; weak D call: TRBD2 (6 bases). CDR3 length equals 14 residues. The V end lost 3 bases, the J end lost 6 bases, and 15 bases lay between the germline ends. Per germline, CDR1 MGHRA and CDR2 YSYEKL.